This T cell receptor beta chain came from a study of blood T cell repertoires in COVID-19. Study-wide context: T cells, B-cell-depleted T cells, or PBMCs supplied cDNA or gDNA.

Original processing methods: Amplification from reference gene primers served as the basis for estimated nucleated cell counts. The assay was immunoSEQ multiplex PCR, and TCRdb's table has in-frame clones only and misses some. V, J and clone size were drawn from that table, and D and trimming were deduced from the DNA. The sample lists under 350,000 clones, over 75% seen once, with about 6.8% in the top ten. This clone was picked up one time. Germline loops: CDR1 MDHEN, CDR2 SYDVKM. The CDR3 extends over 16 amino acids. The V end was cut by 6 bases, the J end by 0 bases, with 12 bases between. The Seattle site enrolled patients during active infection and followed them longitudinally.

The sample was peripheral blood. The clonotype comes from a young woman with COVID-19, enrolled during active disease. The chain is built from TRBV28 and TRBJ2-6; possibly TRBD1 for D (5 bases). CDR3 DNA sequence: TGTGCCAGCAGCTCGGACATTTTCTCTGGGGCCAACGTCCTGACTTTC. Translated: CASSSDIFSGANVLTF.